Each of the 8 T cell receptor beta chains below was sequenced from the same sample in a study of T cell responses to AZD1222 COVID-19 vaccine. Clones were sequenced by immunoSEQ multiplex PCR, and TCRdb holds only the in-frame ones, with some missing. The repertoire holds 150,000 to 160,000 clones, with about 87% as singletons. Sequencing used peripheral blood, obtained on day 0 of AZD1222 vaccination. These receptors were obtained from an adult in good health.

This clone has a single count. In DNA form, the CDR3 reads TGTGCCATCAGTGAATCCGGAGACCTCGGGGGCTACACCTTC. Its protein is CAISESGDLGGYTF. The V call is TRBV10-3, the J call TRBJ1-2; D remains unclear. Germline CDR1 reads ENHRY; CDR2 reads SYGVKD. The V gene lost 3 bases and the J gene lost 8 bases, with 16 bases spanning the gap. The CDR3 sequence is 14 residues long.

CDR3 bases: TGCGCCAGCAGCTTGGAGGGGGCAGGCAATCAGCCCCAGCATTTT. Translating gives CASSLEGAGNQPQHF. The V call is TRBV5-1, the J call TRBJ1-5; 7 positions match TRBD1. The CDR3 extends over 15 amino acids. CDR1 is SGHRS, CDR2 YFSETQ, per germline. V was clipped by 0 bases and J by 2 bases; unmatched bases: 2.

This chain joins TRBV12-5 and TRBJ1-6, with 7 bases identical to TRBD1. V was pared by 2 bases and J by 8 bases, with 0 bases of the junction left unmatched. The CDR3 is made up of 13 amino acids. The germline gives CDR1 LGHNT, CDR2 FRNRAP. CDR3 protein: CASGLTGDSPLHF. The CDR3 bases are TGTGCTAGTGGTTTGACAGGGGATTCACCCCTCCACTTT.

The rearrangement uses TRBV6-6 and TRBJ1-6, with D possibly matching TRBD1 (5 bases). The CDR3 extends over 12 amino acids. Germline loops: CDR1 MNHNY, CDR2 SVGAGI (reference sequence). Trimming removed 11 bases at V and 9 bases at J, with 14 bases between. The CDR3 region is CAGRTGASPLHF. The CDR3 region has the DNA TGTGCCGGACGTACCGGGGCTTCACCCCTCCACTTT.

The chain employs TRBV2 and TRBJ2-2; TRBD2 matches at 7 bases. The CDR3 extends over 16 amino acids. The J segment lost 2 bases and the V segment lost 6 bases, leaving 9 bases of the junction unmatched. Looked up from germline, CDR1 is SNHLY and CDR2 is FYNNEI. The CDR3 region is CASSKVGGTNTGELFF. The CDR3 nucleotides are TGTGCCAGCAGCAAAGTGGGAGGGACTAACACCGGGGAGCTGTTTTTT.

The chain links TRBV10-3 to TRBJ2-3, with D hard to call. The germline gives CDR1 ENHRY, CDR2 SYGVKD. The CDR3 consists of 14 residues. The V end was cut by 0 bases, the J end by 1 base, with 5 bases between. The CDR3 nucleotides are TGTGCCATCAGTGAGTCGACCCGCACAGATACGCAGTATTTT. Protein product: CAISESTRTDTQYF.

The V and J genes are TRBV6-5 and TRBJ1-3; D is undetermined. With 11 bases removed from V and 0 bases from J, the gap between germline ends came to 8 bases. CDR3 length equals 12 residues. Germline V CDR1 and CDR2: MNHEY, SVGAGI. CDR3 residues: CASVSSGNTIYF. The CDR3 bases are TGTGCCTCCGTTAGCTCTGGAAACACCATATATTTT.

This clone came up once. CDR3 sequence: CATSRGGGSNQPQHF. In DNA form, the CDR3 reads TGTGCCACCAGCAGGGGCGGGGGGAGCAATCAGCCCCAGCATTTT. The gene calls are TRBV15 and TRBJ1-5; D is perhaps TRBD1 (5 bases). This CDR3 is 15 amino acids long. The V and J ends lost 3 bases and 1 base respectively, with 10 bases between them. Germline CDR1 LNHNV, CDR2 YYDKDF (reference sequence).